This TCR beta chain is from a study of shared T cell receptors in the human thymus. With 3 bases removed from V and 0 bases from J, the gap between germline ends came to 9 bases. CDR3 length equals 14 residues. The V gene's germline CDR1 is MDHEN and CDR2 SYDVKM. Sequencing was performed with immunoSEQ multiplex PCR; in TCRdb, only in-frame clones are kept and a portion is missing. The table lists about 380,000 clones, about 95% of them singletons. V is TRBV28 and J is TRBJ2-7; no clear D. The clonotype originates from a human donor. The sample taken for sequencing was thymocytes. In nucleotides, the CDR3 is TGTGCCAGCAGTTTCCGACCCCTCTCCTACGAGCAGTACTTC. Amino acid sequence: CASSFRPLSYEQYF.